What follows are 17 T cell receptor beta chains derived from one specimen sequenced in a study of cytomegalovirus exposure and HLA in healthy donors. Primers for the PCR totalled 60 Vbeta and 13 Jbeta. The data were produced by immunoSEQ multiplex PCR, yet TCRdb's version contains in-frame clones alone and is incomplete. The table lists around 150,000 clones, around 81% of them singletons. Sequencing was carried out using PBMCs. The receptor set was obtained from a man aged 40-49 years in good health and CMV-seropositive.

In the case of this clone: A junction end diverges from the germline sequence, so it may reflect a read error. V usage is TRBV4-1 and J usage is TRBJ2-7; maybe TRBD2 (6 bases). The germline V gene has CDR1 MGHRA and CDR2 YSYEKL. The CDR3 has 17 amino acids. The CDR3 protein is CASSQGLTAGIDYEQYF. In DNA form, the CDR3 reads TGCGCCAGCAGTCAAGGTCTAACCGCGGGAATTGACTACGAGCAGTACTTC.

This clone was recorded only once. This chain links TRBV5-4 with TRBJ1-3; the D is unclear. The CDR3 sequence is 11 residues long. V dropped 2 bases and J dropped 8 bases, with 5 bases sitting between them. Germline V CDR1 and CDR2: SGHNT, YYREEE (reference sequence). As DNA, the CDR3 is TGTGCCAGCAGCTTAGCGGACACCATATATTTT. Translated, it gives CASSLADTIYF.

The chain links TRBV28 to TRBJ1-1, with D tentatively TRBD1 (5 bases). The ends were cut back, 6 bases at V and 7 bases at J, with 15 bases in the middle. Germline values: CDR1 MDHEN, CDR2 SYDVKM. The CDR3 covers 13 residues. CDR3 in DNA: TGTGCCAGCAGCCGCCCCCTAACAGGTGAAGCTTTCTTT. Protein product: CASSRPLTGEAFF.

CDR3 in DNA: TGTGCCAGCAGCTTAGCCCAGGGAACCTACAATGAGCAGTTCTTC. Translated: CASSLAQGTYNEQFF. The V gene is TRBV7-2, the J gene TRBJ2-1; weak D call: TRBD1 (5 bases). Germline CDR1 SGHTA, CDR2 FQGNSA. The CDR3 extends over 15 amino acids. The V end lost 0 bases, the J end lost 2 bases, and 8 bases lay between the germline ends.

The CDR3 sequence: CASSQMTGNNSPLHF. The CDR3, as DNA: TGCGCCAGCAGCCAAATGACAGGGAATAATTCACCCCTCCACTTT. The rearrangement joins TRBV4-3 to TRBJ1-6; 7 nucleotides line up with TRBD1. Losses at the gene ends were 2 bases for V and 5 bases for J; bases not matched to a gene: 3. The CDR3 sequence is 15 residues long. Per the germline V gene, CDR1 is LGHNA and CDR2 is YSLEER.

The chain couples TRBV28 to TRBJ2-7; D is ambiguous. CDR3 length equals 14 residues. Trimming left V 3 bases short and J 2 bases short, with 11 bases between. CDR1 and CDR2 (germline): MDHEN, SYDVKM. CDR3 sequence (DNA): TGTGCCAGCAGTTTTGAGTTCCCTCCCTACGAGCAGTACTTC. Translating gives CASSFEFPPYEQYF.

This clone appeared many times. The chain combines TRBV5-1 with TRBJ1-1, with 9 positions matching TRBD1. This CDR3 comprises 16 residues. In germline, CDR1 is SGHRS, CDR2 YFSETQ. Trimming took 4 bases from V and 4 from J; bases not matched to a gene: 11. CDR3 in amino acids: CASSPGTGLVSTEAFF. The CDR3 DNA is TGCGCCAGCAGCCCCGGGACAGGGTTGGTGAGCACTGAAGCTTTCTTT. Looking up the rest from reference TRBV5-1 and TRBJ1-1 gives the full variable domain: KAGVTQTPRYLIKTRGQQVTLSCSPISGHRSVSWYQQTPGQGLQFLFEYFSETQRNKGNFPGRFSGRQFSNSRSEMNVSTLELGDSALYLCASSPGTGLVSTEAFFGQGTRLTVV.

V and J are TRBV10-3 and TRBJ1-1; the match to TRBD1 covers 8 bases. The V and J ends lost 10 bases and 1 base, in that order; junction bases with no gene match: 8. This CDR3 comprises 14 residues. Germline-derived CDR1 and CDR2 are ENHRY and SYGVKD. CDR3 DNA sequence: TGTGCCAGTGGACAGGGTCAGGGGAACACTGAAGCTTTCTTT. Its translation is CASGQGQGNTEAFF.

V is TRBV28 and J is TRBJ1-4; a weak D match, TRBD1 (5 bases). V lost 5 bases, J lost 4 bases, and 11 bases lay in between. This CDR3 region has 14 residues. Germline CDR1 MDHEN, CDR2 SYDVKM. The CDR3 is CASSIRGGNEKLFF. The CDR3, as DNA: TGTGCCAGCAGTATTAGGGGTGGTAATGAAAAACTGTTTTTT. The full variable domain, completed using reference TRBV28 and TRBJ1-4, is DVKVTQSSRYLVKRTGEKVFLECVQDMDHENMFWYRQDPGLGLRLIYFSYDVKMKEKGDIPEGYSVSREKKERFSLILESASTNQTSMYLCASSIRGGNEKLFFGSGTQLSVL.

This chain joins TRBV2 and TRBJ1-5; TRBD1 matches at 8 bases. V lost 6 bases and J lost 1; bases outside the gene matches: 14. From germline, CDR1 is SNHLY and CDR2 FYNNEI. This CDR3 spans 18 amino acids. CDR3 DNA: TGTGCCAGCAGAGAGCCCATACAGGGGGATATGAGCAATCAGCCCCAGCATTTT. Its protein product is CASREPIQGDMSNQPQHF. Together with reference TRBV2 and TRBJ1-5, the CDR3 gives the full variable domain: EPEVTQTPSHQVTQMGQEVILRCVPISNHLYFYWYRQILGQKVEFLVSFYNNEISEKSEIFDDQFSVERPDGSNFTLKIRSTKLEDSAMYFCASREPIQGDMSNQPQHFGDGTRLSIL.

The gene calls are TRBV2 and TRBJ1-1; D might be TRBD1 (5 bases). V dropped 7 bases and J dropped 7 bases, with 13 bases sitting between them. Germline CDR1 SNHLY, CDR2 FYNNEI. The CDR3 runs to 12 residues. The DNA for the CDR3 is TGTGCCAGCACCCTCGACAGCGATGAAGCTTTCTTT. Translated: CASTLDSDEAFF.

The rearrangement links TRBV4-1 to TRBJ1-1; possibly TRBD1 for D (5 bases). Trimming cost V 0 bases and J 4 bases, with 12 bases left between them. The CDR3 is made up of 15 amino acids. From germline, CDR1 is MGHRA and CDR2 YSYEKL. Written as DNA, the CDR3 is TGCGCCAGCAGCCAAGATCGGGGGGGTCCCACTGAAGCTTTCTTT. The encoded protein is CASSQDRGGPTEAFF.

The V gene is TRBV6-5, the J gene TRBJ1-1; D perhaps matches TRBD1 (6 bases). Trimming left V 8 bases short and J 0 bases short, with 13 bases between. This CDR3 contains 14 residues. Germline V gene data show CDR1 as MNHEY and CDR2 as SVGAGI. The CDR3 bases are TGTGCCAGCGGACACAGGGAGATGAACACTGAAGCTTTCTTT. Protein sequence: CASGHREMNTEAFF.

The CDR3 DNA follows: TGTGCCAGCAGCTTACGAGGGACAGTGAACACTGAAGCTTTCTTT. Translated: CASSLRGTVNTEAFF. The chain has TRBV7-2 and TRBJ1-1; the match to TRBD1 covers 7 bases. The CDR3 totals 15 residues. Germline CDR1 is SGHTA and CDR2 is FQGNSA. Trimming at V came to 2 bases and at J to 0 bases, leaving 3 bases not matched to a gene.

The gene calls are TRBV30 and TRBJ1-5; 10 positions match TRBD1. V was pared by 3 bases and J by 5 bases, with 4 bases of the junction left unmatched. The CDR3 runs 14 residues. Per germline, CDR1 GTSNPN and CDR2 SVGIG (reference sequence). The CDR3 here is CAWRTGGLDQPQHF. CDR3 nucleotides: TGTGCCTGGAGGACAGGGGGCTTAGATCAGCCCCAGCATTTT.

The chain is built from TRBV18 and TRBJ1-6; tentatively, D is TRBD1 (5 bases). CDR1 and CDR2 from the germline V gene are KGHSH and LQKENI. The CDR3 runs to 16 residues. V was trimmed by 2 bases and J by 4 bases, leaving 12 bases between them. CDR3 protein: CASSPLGALYNSPLHF. The CDR3, as DNA: TGTGCCAGCTCACCATTAGGGGCCCTTTATAATTCACCCCTCCACTTT.

The chain uses TRBV9 and TRBJ2-7; 10 bases line up with TRBD1. The CDR3 is 14 amino acids. From germline, CDR1 is SGDLS and CDR2 YYNGEE. V was pared by 4 bases and J by 5 bases, with 6 bases of the junction left unmatched. CDR3 DNA: TGTGCCAGCAGCTCCTCCGGGACAGGGGACGAGCAGTACTTC. This translates into CASSSSGTGDEQYF. Combining the CDR3 with reference TRBV9 and TRBJ2-7 gives the whole variable domain DSGVTQTPKHLITATGQRVTLRCSPRSGDLSVYWYQQSLDQGLQFLIQYYNGEERAKGNILERFSAQQFPDLHSELNLSSLELGDSALYFCASSSSGTGDEQYFGPGTRLTVT.